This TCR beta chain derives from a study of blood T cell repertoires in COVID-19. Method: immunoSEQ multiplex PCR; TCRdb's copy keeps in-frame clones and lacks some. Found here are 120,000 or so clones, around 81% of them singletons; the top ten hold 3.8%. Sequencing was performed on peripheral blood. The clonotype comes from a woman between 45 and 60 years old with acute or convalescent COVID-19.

CDR3 region: CASSPPGQGEETQYF. The CDR3 nucleotides read TGTGCCAGCAGCCCACCGGGACAGGGGGAAGAGACCCAGTACTTC. The chain recombines TRBV3-1 (or the pseudogene TRBV3-2) with TRBJ2-5; TRBD1 aligns across 11 bases. The J segment lost 3 bases and the V segment lost 4 bases, leaving 4 bases of the junction unmatched. The CDR3 loop spans 15 amino acids. Germline CDR1 reads LGHDT; CDR2 reads YNNKEL (reference sequence).